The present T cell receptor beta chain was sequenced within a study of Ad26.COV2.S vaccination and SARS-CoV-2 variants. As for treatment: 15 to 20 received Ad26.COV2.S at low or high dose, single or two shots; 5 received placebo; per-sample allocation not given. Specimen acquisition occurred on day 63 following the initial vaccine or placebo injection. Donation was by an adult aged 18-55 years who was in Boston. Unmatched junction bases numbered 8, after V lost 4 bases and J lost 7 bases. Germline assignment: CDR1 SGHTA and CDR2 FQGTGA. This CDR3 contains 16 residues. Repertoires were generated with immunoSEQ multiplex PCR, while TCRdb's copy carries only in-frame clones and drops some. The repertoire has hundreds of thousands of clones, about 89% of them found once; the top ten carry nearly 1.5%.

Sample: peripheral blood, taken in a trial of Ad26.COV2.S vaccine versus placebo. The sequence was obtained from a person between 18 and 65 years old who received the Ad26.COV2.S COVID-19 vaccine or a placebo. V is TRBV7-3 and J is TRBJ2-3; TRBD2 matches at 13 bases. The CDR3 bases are TGTGCCAGCAGCTCCGGACTAGCGGGGGCGGGTTATACGCAGTATTTT. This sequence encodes CASSSGLAGAGYTQYF. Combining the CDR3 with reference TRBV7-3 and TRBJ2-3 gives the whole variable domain GAGVSQTPSNKVTEKGKYVELRCDPISGHTALYWYRQSLGQGPEFLIYFQGTGAADDSGLPNDRFFAVRPEGSVSTLKIQRTERGDSAVYLCASSSGLAGAGYTQYFGPGTRLTVL.